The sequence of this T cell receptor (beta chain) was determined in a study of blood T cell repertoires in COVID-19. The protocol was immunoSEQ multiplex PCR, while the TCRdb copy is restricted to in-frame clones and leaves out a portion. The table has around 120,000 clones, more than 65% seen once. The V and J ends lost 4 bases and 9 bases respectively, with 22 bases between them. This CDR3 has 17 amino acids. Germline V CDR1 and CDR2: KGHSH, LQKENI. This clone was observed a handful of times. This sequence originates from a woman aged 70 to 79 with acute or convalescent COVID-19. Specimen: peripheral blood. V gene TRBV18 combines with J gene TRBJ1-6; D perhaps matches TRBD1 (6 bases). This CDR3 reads CASSRFPIRDTFSPLHF. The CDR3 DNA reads TGTGCCAGCTCACGGTTCCCCATCCGGGACACATTTTCACCCCTCCACTTT. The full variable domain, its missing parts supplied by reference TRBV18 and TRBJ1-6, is NAGVMQNPRHLVRRRGQEARLRCSPMKGHSHVYWYRQLPEEGLKFMVYLQKENIIDESGMPKERFSAEFPKEGPSILRIQQVVRGDSAAYFCASSRFPIRDTFSPLHFGNGTRLTVT.